This record concerns one TCR beta chain sequence. The target antigen is unknown. A sample-barcoded 5' primer and a J-beta primer mix were used in a second PCR of about 7 to 12 cycles. TCRdb ran MiXCR on the 5' RACE reads and lists one entry per CDR3 protein. The table records hundreds of thousands of distinct CDR3 sequences, around 49% of them present only once. This sample stems from a study of blood T cells in healthy people across ages. Regarding the study as a whole: Expanded clonotype shifts may have been confounded, as the donors had an unknown CMV status. PBMCs left unsorted prevented a conclusive naive versus antigen-experienced comparison.

Trimming took off 5 bases at V and 4 bases at J, with 12 bases between the two ends. CDR1 SGHAT and CDR2 FQNNGV come from the germline V gene. CDR3 length: 14 residues. Each sample yielded at least 5 micrograms of PBMC total RNA. The chain couples TRBV11-2 to TRBJ2-1, with unresolved D. The TCR was taken from a woman aged 55-70 years in good health. Material for sequencing was blood. CDR3 DNA sequence: TGTGCCAGCAGCACCAACTTGGGATACAATGAGCAGTTCTTC. Encoded protein: CASSTNLGYNEQFF.